A single sample gave rise to the 8 T cell receptor beta chains below, sequenced in a study of T cells in Graves' hyperthyroidism and ophthalmopathy. RNA transcripts yielded amplified TCR beta CDR3 regions. Researchers ran a first-round RT-PCR on the TCR CDR3 using the HTBI primer set. MiXCR, run by TCRdb on the multiplex PCR reads, gives a single entry per CDR3 protein. The repertoire consists of around 540,000 distinct CDR3 sequences, with just over 45% occurring once and the leading ten covering about 8.2%. The sample comprised peripheral blood or thyroid tissue (not recorded which). These receptors all come from a woman younger than 35 with Graves' hyperthyroidism.

This clonotype was seen more than once but under ten times. The chain has TRBV24-1 and TRBJ1-5; TRBD1 agrees at 7 bases. V lost 3 bases, J lost 4 bases, and 5 bases stayed unmatched. Germline V gene sequence: CDR1 KGHDR, CDR2 SFDVKD. This CDR3 contains 15 residues. CDR3 region: CATSDNGDRNQPQHF. Written as DNA, the CDR3 is TGTGCCACCAGTGATAATGGGGACAGAAATCAGCCCCAGCATTTT.

The chain recombines TRBV11-3 with TRBJ1-1; a possible D gene is TRBD1 (5 bases). The CDR3 has 15 amino acids. The V gene lost 5 bases and the J gene lost 2 bases, with 15 bases spanning the gap. Looked up from germline, CDR1 is SGHNT and CDR2 is YENEEA. The CDR3 loop reads CASSPATGDNTEAFF. The CDR3 DNA reads as TGTGCCAGCAGCCCAGCAACTGGGGACAACACTGAAGCTTTCTTT.

The chain links TRBV11-2 to TRBJ2-2; D unresolved. V was clipped by 2 bases and J by 7 bases, with 11 bases between them. Germline V CDR1 and CDR2: SGHAT, FQNNGV. The CDR3 totals 14 residues. CDR3: CASSLSSTDGELFF. The CDR3 DNA reads as TGTGCCAGCAGCTTATCCTCGACGGACGGGGAGCTGTTTTTT.

This sequence joins TRBV2 and TRBJ2-5; 9 nucleotides match TRBD2. J was trimmed by 5 bases and V by 10 bases; bases with no gene match: 5. The length of the CDR3 is 12 residues. Germline CDR1 and CDR2: SNHLY and FYNNEI. For the CDR3, the DNA is TGTGCCACCGGGACTAGCACTGAGACCCAGTACTTC. Translation: CATGTSTETQYF.

The rearrangement links TRBV2 to TRBJ1-1; D is ambiguous. CDR1 is SNHLY, CDR2 FYNNEI, per germline. The CDR3 spans 14 residues. The V gene lost 7 bases and the J gene lost 4 bases, with 16 bases spanning the gap. The CDR3: CASMQIFGGTEAFF. CDR3 nucleotides: TGTGCCAGCATGCAGATCTTCGGAGGCACTGAAGCTTTCTTT.

A note on this clonotype: A read error may be the cause here, since a much bigger clone is one base away. This CDR3 is missing its conserved last phenylalanine or tryptophan, likely due to a read error. The rearrangement joins TRBV9 to TRBJ1-1, with D perhaps TRBD1 (6 bases). This CDR3 is 14 amino acids long. Germline-derived CDR1 and CDR2 are SGDLS and YYNGEE. V lost 1 base, J lost 5 bases, and 12 bases lay in between. CDR3 sequence reads: CASSVSGGETEAFL. CDR3 nucleotides: TGTGCCAGCAGCGTATCTGGGGGCGAAACTGAAGCTTTCCTT.

V gene TRBV29-1 combines with J gene TRBJ1-2, with TRBD1 identical over 7 bases. The CDR3 runs 13 residues. Germline-derived CDR1 and CDR2 are SQVTM and ANQGSEA. The V gene end was trimmed by 5 bases and the J gene end by 4 bases; junction bases not matched to a gene: 7. As DNA, the CDR3 is TGCAGCGTTATGACAGGGCTCGGCTATGGCTACACCTTC. The encoded protein is CSVMTGLGYGYTF. The full variable domain, with the rest looked up from reference TRBV29-1 and TRBJ1-2, is SAVISQKPSRDICQRGTSLTIQCQVDSQVTMMFWYRQQPGQSLTLIATANQGSEATYESGFVIDKFPISRPNLTFSTLTVSNMSPEDSSIYLCSVMTGLGYGYTFGSGTRLTVV.

This chain uses TRBV7-9 with TRBJ2-7; D not certain. The closer fit of TRBJ2-1 to the DNA end suggests the J call may be wrong. The CDR3 loop spans 10 amino acids. The germline CDR1 and CDR2 sequences are SEHNR and FQNEAQ (reference sequence). For the CDR3, the DNA is TGTGCCAGCATTGGATTAGAGCAGTTCTTC. Protein sequence: CASIGLEQFF.